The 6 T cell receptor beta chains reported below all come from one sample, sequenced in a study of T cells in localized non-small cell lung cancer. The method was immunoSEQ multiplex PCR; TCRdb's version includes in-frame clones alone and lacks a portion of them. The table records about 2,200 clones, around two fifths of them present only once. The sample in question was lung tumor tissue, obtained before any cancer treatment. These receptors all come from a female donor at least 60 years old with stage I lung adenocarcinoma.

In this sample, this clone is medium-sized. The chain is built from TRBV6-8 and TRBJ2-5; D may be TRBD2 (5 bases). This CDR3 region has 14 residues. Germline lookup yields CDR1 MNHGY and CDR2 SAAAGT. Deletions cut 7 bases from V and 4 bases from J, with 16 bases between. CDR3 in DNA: TGTGCCAGCACCATACAACCTAGCAGAGAGACCCAGTACTTC. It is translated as CASTIQPSRETQYF.

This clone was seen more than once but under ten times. CDR3 region: CASSPGFQETQYF. The CDR3 DNA reads TGTGCCAGCTCACCGGGGTTCCAAGAGACCCAGTACTTC. The chain has TRBV18 and TRBJ2-5; D ambiguous. Germline V gene sequence: CDR1 KGHSH, CDR2 LQKENI. V gave up 3 bases and J gave up 1 base, with 6 bases separating them. This CDR3 has 13 amino acids.

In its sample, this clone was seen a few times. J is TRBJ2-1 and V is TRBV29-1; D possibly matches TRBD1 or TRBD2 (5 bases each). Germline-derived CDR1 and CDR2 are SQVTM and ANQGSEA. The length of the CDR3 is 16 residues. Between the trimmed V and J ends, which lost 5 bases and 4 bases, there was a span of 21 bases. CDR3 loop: CSVQGSGTAMYNEQFF. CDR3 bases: TGCAGCGTTCAGGGTTCCGGGACCGCCATGTACAATGAGCAGTTCTTC.

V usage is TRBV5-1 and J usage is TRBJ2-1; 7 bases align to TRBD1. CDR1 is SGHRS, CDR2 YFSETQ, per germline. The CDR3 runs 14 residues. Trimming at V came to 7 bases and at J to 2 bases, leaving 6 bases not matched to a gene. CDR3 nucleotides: TGCGCCAGCGGAAGGGGGCGAACCTACAATGAGCAGTTCTTC. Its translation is CASGRGRTYNEQFF. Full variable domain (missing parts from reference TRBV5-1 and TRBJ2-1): KAGVTQTPRYLIKTRGQQVTLSCSPISGHRSVSWYQQTPGQGLQFLFEYFSETQRNKGNFPGRFSGRQFSNSRSEMNVSTLELGDSALYLCASGRGRTYNEQFFGPGTRLTVL.

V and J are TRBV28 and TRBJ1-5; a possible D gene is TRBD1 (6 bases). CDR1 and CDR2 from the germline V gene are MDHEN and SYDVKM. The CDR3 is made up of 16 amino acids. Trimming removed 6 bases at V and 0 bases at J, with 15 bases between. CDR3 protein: CASSPQRGASNQPQHF. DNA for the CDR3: TGTGCCAGCAGCCCGCAGCGGGGGGCTAGCAATCAGCCCCAGCATTTT.

Incomplete CDR3 DNA: TGCGCCAGCAGAGTCGGCGGG. Translated, it gives CASRVGG. From start to end, the CDR3 is CASRVGGSSGELFF. This chain joins TRBV5-1 and TRBJ2-2; TRBD2 was called by the table and not checked on the DNA. The read is truncated 7 residues before the CDR3 annotated in TCRdb ends. The CDR3 spans 14 residues. Germline CDR1 SGHRS, CDR2 YFSETQ.